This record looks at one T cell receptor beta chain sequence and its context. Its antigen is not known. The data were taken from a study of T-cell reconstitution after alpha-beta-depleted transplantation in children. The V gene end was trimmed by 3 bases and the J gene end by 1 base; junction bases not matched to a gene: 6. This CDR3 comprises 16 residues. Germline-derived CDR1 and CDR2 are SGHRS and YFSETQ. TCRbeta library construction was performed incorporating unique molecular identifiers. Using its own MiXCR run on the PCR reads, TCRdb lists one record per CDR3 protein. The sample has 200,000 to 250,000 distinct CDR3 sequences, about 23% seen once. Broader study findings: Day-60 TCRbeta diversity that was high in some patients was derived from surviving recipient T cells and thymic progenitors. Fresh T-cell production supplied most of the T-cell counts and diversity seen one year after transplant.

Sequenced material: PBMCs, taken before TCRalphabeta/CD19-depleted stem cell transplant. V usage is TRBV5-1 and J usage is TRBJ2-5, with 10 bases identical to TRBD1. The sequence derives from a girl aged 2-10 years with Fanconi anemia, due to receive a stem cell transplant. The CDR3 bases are TGCGCCAGCAGCTGGACAGGGGGTATCCCCCAAGAGACCCAGTACTTC. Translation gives CASSWTGGIPQETQYF.